These 20 T cell receptor beta chains came from one sample sequenced in a study of OX40 agonist ivuxolimab in advanced cancers. The table came from immunoSEQ multiplex PCR; TCRdb's copy has only in-frame clones and leaves some out. Here the sample spans about 35,000 clones, around 93% being singletons. The source was CD4+ or CD8+ T cells sorted from blood, collected in a trial of the OX40 agonist ivuxolimab. Source of these receptors: an adult with an advanced solid tumor such as melanoma, head and neck, liver or kidney cancer.

Only one count was recorded for this clone. This chain uses TRBV27 with TRBJ2-7; 10 bases align to TRBD2. V shed 3 bases and J 1 base; nucleotides not matched to a gene: 3. This CDR3 has 15 residues. Germline V CDR1 and CDR2: MNHEY, SMNVEV (reference sequence). CDR3 DNA sequence: TGTGCCAGCAGTTTTGGACTAGCGGCATCCTACGAGCAGTACTTC. Protein product: CASSFGLAASYEQYF.

The chain employs TRBV6-5 and TRBJ2-2; D possibly corresponds to TRBD2 (6 bases). Trimming cost V 4 bases and J 8 bases, with 8 bases left between them. This CDR3 comprises 12 residues. The V gene's germline CDR1 is MNHEY and CDR2 SVGAGI. The CDR3 sequence: CASSSGGGELFF. CDR3 nucleotides: TGTGCCAGCAGTTCCGGAGGGGGGGAGCTGTTTTTT.

The gene calls are TRBV7-8 and TRBJ2-5; 8 bases line up with TRBD2. Trimming removed 5 bases from V and 3 bases from J; junction bases left unmatched: 8. This CDR3 is 15 amino acids long. From germline, CDR1 is SGHVS and CDR2 FQNEAQ. The CDR3 DNA sequence: TGTGCCAGCAGCCCCATACTAGCGGAGGAAGAGACCCAGTACTTC. As protein: CASSPILAEEETQYF.

The rearrangement joins TRBV27 to TRBJ2-1; TRBD1 matches at 8 bases. The V gene end was trimmed by 4 bases and the J gene end by 7 bases; junction bases not matched to a gene: 6. This CDR3 has 14 amino acids. Germline values: CDR1 MNHEY, CDR2 SMNVEV (reference sequence). The CDR3 is CASSSGTGVNEQFF. CDR3 DNA: TGTGCCAGCAGTTCCGGGACAGGCGTGAATGAGCAGTTCTTC.

The rearrangement links TRBV10-3 to TRBJ2-3; 9 positions match TRBD2. Trimming removed 0 bases from V and 7 bases from J; junction bases left unmatched: 8. The CDR3 contains 16 residues. The V gene's germline CDR1 is ENHRY and CDR2 SYGVKD. CDR3 bases: TGTGCCATCAGTGAGTCGGGGGCTAGCGGGATGAATACGCAGTATTTT. Translating it yields CAISESGASGMNTQYF.

The chain employs TRBV6-1 and TRBJ1-4; D gene ambiguous. The CDR3 extends over 14 amino acids. The V gene lost 2 bases and the J gene lost 4 bases, with 8 bases spanning the gap. Per the germline V gene, CDR1 is MNHNS and CDR2 is SASEGT. The CDR3 loop reads CASSEWGNNEKLFF. For the CDR3, the DNA is TGTGCCAGCAGTGAATGGGGAAATAATGAAAAACTGTTTTTT.

V is TRBV7-2 and J is TRBJ2-1; possibly TRBD2 for D (5 bases). The CDR3 contains 11 residues. Germline V gene lookup returns CDR1 SGHTA and CDR2 FQGNSA. Trimming removed 3 bases from V and 9 bases from J, with 6 bases in between. The CDR3 nucleotides read TGTGCCAGCAGCTTCGGAGGTGAGCAGTTCTTC. Residues: CASSFGGEQFF.

The chain is built from TRBV10-3 and TRBJ2-2; D call uncertain. Germline V gene lookup returns CDR1 ENHRY and CDR2 SYGVKD. The CDR3 runs 16 residues. Trimming removed 3 bases from V and 2 bases from J, with 13 bases in between. The CDR3 is CAISDLRRTNTGELFF. For the CDR3, the DNA is TGTGCCATCAGTGACCTCAGACGGACCAACACCGGGGAGCTGTTTTTT.

This sequence joins TRBV5-6 and TRBJ2-1, with TRBD1 matching over 9 bases. Germline V gives CDR1 SGHDT, CDR2 YYEEEE. CDR3 length: 14 residues. The V and J ends lost 2 bases and 6 bases, in that order; junction bases with no gene match: 3. The CDR3 DNA is TGTGCCAGCAGCTTAGGGACAGGGACCAATGAGCAGTTCTTC. It encodes CASSLGTGTNEQFF.

The chain combines TRBV10-3 with TRBJ2-5; weak D call: TRBD1 (6 bases). V lost 5 bases to trimming and J lost 1 base, with 17 bases between them. Germline CDR1 reads ENHRY; CDR2 reads SYGVKD. The CDR3 is 16 residues long. CDR3 amino acids: CAISTPTTDSQETQYF. As DNA, the CDR3 is TGTGCCATCAGTACCCCGACGACGGACAGCCAAGAGACCCAGTACTTC.

The chain uses TRBV7-2 and TRBJ2-1; D is possibly TRBD2 (7 bases). Trimming left V 8 bases short and J 7 bases short, with 21 bases between. Germline V gene lookup returns CDR1 SGHTA and CDR2 FQGNSA. This CDR3 comprises 15 residues. CDR3 region: CASAEGGSGWNEQFF. The CDR3 DNA reads TGTGCCAGCGCTGAGGGGGGTAGCGGGTGGAATGAGCAGTTCTTC.

The chain employs TRBV7-9 and TRBJ2-1; 7 nucleotides match TRBD2. V lost 7 bases and J lost 3; bases outside the gene matches: 6. The CDR3 length is 14 residues. Germline V gene lookup returns CDR1 SEHNR and CDR2 FQNEAQ (reference sequence). The DNA for the CDR3 is TGTGCCAGCAATGGGCCTAGCGGCTACAATGAGCAGTTCTTC. This translates into CASNGPSGYNEQFF.

This sequence joins TRBV27 and TRBJ2-1; no clear D. The CDR3 is 16 residues long. CDR1 and CDR2 from the germline V gene are MNHEY and SMNVEV (reference sequence). The V end was cut by 7 bases, the J end by 0 bases, with 16 bases between. The CDR3 region has the DNA TGTGCCAGCACCCACATTGGGTTTAGCTCCTACAATGAGCAGTTCTTC. This translates into CASTHIGFSSYNEQFF.

The rearrangement uses TRBV9 and TRBJ2-3, with 15 bases fitting TRBD2. CDR3 length: 17 amino acids. In germline, CDR1 is SGDLS, CDR2 YYNGEE. V trimming: 4 bases; J trimming: 0 bases; junction bases outside the gene matches: 3. The CDR3 nucleotides are TGTGCCAGCAGCTCGGGGACTAGCGGGGGGAGCACAGATACGCAGTATTTT. Translated, it gives CASSSGTSGGSTDTQYF.

The V and J genes are TRBV5-6 and TRBJ2-7, with 8 nucleotides matching TRBD1. This CDR3 is built from 14 residues. Germline-derived CDR1 and CDR2 are SGHDT and YYEEEE. V lost 4 bases to trimming and J lost 0 bases; unmatched junction nucleotides: 3. The CDR3 spells CASSPGQGSYEQYF. The DNA for the CDR3 is TGTGCCAGCAGCCCTGGACAGGGCTCCTACGAGCAGTACTTC.

The chain combines TRBV4-3 with TRBJ2-1; TRBD2 matches at 10 bases. In germline, CDR1 is LGHNA, CDR2 YSLEER. This CDR3 contains 17 residues. The junction had 6 bases not matched to a gene; V was cut back by 0 bases and J by 4 bases. The CDR3 spells CASSQDSGLAPYNEQFF. The CDR3 coding sequence is TGCGCCAGCAGCCAAGATTCGGGACTAGCGCCGTACAATGAGCAGTTCTTC.

The rearrangement uses TRBV28 and TRBJ2-7; D is possibly TRBD1 (6 bases). The V gene's germline CDR1 is MDHEN and CDR2 SYDVKM. V gave up 6 bases and J gave up 2 bases, with 17 bases separating them. CDR3 size: 15 residues. CDR3 loop: CASSTTGTLPYEQYF. CDR3 DNA: TGTGCCAGCAGCACGACCGGGACACTTCCCTACGAGCAGTACTTC. The variable domain in full, completed from reference TRBV28 and TRBJ2-7, reads DVKVTQSSRYLVKRTGEKVFLECVQDMDHENMFWYRQDPGLGLRLIYFSYDVKMKEKGDIPEGYSVSREKKERFSLILESASTNQTSMYLCASSTTGTLPYEQYFGPGTRLTVT.

This chain connects TRBV19 to TRBJ2-1; TRBD2 is a possible D gene (6 bases). CDR3 length equals 14 residues. The germline V gene encodes CDR1 LNHDA and CDR2 SQIVND (reference sequence). Trimming left V 9 bases short and J 1 base short, with 13 bases between. CDR3 sequence reads: CASPTSISYNEQFF. CDR3 nucleotide sequence: TGTGCCAGCCCTACTAGCATTTCCTACAATGAGCAGTTCTTC. Using reference TRBV19 and TRBJ2-1 for the parts outside the CDR3, the full variable domain is DGGITQSPKYLFRKEGQNVTLSCEQNLNHDAMYWYRQDPGQGLRLIYYSQIVNDFQKGDIAEGYSVSREKKESFPLTVTSAQKNPTAFYLCASPTSISYNEQFFGPGTRLTVL.

This clone has a single count. The chain has TRBV15 and TRBJ2-1; the match to TRBD1 covers 8 bases. This CDR3 has 16 residues. The junction had 4 bases not matched to a gene; V was cut back by 1 base and J by 2 bases. Germline-derived CDR1 and CDR2 are LNHNV and YYDKDF (reference sequence). The CDR3 coding sequence is TGTGCCACCAGCAGAGCTGGACAGGGACCCTACAATGAGCAGTTCTTC. This sequence encodes CATSRAGQGPYNEQFF.

The chain recombines TRBV28 with TRBJ2-3, with D possibly matching TRBD2 (5 bases). CDR3 length: 15 amino acids. CDR1 and CDR2 (germline): MDHEN, SYDVKM. The V gene lost 6 bases and the J gene lost 2 bases, with 15 bases spanning the gap. The CDR3: CASRPWTGTTDTQYF. In DNA, the CDR3 is TGTGCCAGCAGACCTTGGACGGGAACCACAGATACGCAGTATTTT.